The source of this T cell receptor beta chain is a study of T cell repertoires in cytomegalovirus infection. Study-level information: Public TCR beta signatures marked donors with CMV infection and the matching HLA. General observations from the study: Clonotype analysis showed dominance of the ex vivo response by HLA-C-restricted CMV-specific TCR beta clonotypes. Carriers of CMV and the relevant HLA type were discriminated by public TCR beta frequency.

TCRdb redid the calling of the reads with MiXCR, one entry per CDR3 protein. The table lists 150,000 to 200,000 distinct CDR3 sequences, 28% of them singletons. In germline, CDR1 is SNHLY, CDR2 FYNNEI. V was shortened by 4 bases and J by 1 base, with 10 bases between the two germline ends. This CDR3 is 14 amino acids long. There are a few counts of this clonotype. The antigen is undetermined. The chain joins TRBV2 to TRBJ1-1; a possible D gene is TRBD1 (6 bases). The specimen sequenced was PBMCs. The origin of this receptor is a human donor in good health (CMV status not recorded). Some clones in this sample may be carry-over from other donors' samples. The CDR3 bases are TGTGCCAGCAGTGTTCGGACAGAGAACACTGAAGCTTTCTTT. Protein product: CASSVRTENTEAFF.